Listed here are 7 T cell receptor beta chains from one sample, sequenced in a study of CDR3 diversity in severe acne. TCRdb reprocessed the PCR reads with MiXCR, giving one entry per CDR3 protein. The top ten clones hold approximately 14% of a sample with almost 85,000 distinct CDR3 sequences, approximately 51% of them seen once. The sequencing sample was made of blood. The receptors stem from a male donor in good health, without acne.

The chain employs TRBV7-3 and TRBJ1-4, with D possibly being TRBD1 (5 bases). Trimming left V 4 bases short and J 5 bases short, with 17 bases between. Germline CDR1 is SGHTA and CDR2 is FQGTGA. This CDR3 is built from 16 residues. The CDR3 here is CASSSIAGPYNEKLFF. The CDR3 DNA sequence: TGTGCCAGCAGCTCGATAGCGGGGCCCTACAATGAAAAACTGTTTTTT.

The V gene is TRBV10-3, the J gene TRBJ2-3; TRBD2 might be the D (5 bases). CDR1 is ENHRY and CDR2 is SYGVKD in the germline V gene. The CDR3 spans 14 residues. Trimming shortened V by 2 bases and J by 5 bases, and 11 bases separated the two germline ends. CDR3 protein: CAISELLVEDTQYF. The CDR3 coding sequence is TGTGCCATCAGTGAGCTACTAGTGGAAGATACGCAGTATTTT.

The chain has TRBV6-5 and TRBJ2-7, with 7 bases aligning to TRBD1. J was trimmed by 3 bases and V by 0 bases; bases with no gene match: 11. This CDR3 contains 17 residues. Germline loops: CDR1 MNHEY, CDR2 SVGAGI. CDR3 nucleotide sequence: TGTGCCAGCAGTTACTCATCCGACAGGGTCATCTTCTACGAGCAGTACTTC. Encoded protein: CASSYSSDRVIFYEQYF.

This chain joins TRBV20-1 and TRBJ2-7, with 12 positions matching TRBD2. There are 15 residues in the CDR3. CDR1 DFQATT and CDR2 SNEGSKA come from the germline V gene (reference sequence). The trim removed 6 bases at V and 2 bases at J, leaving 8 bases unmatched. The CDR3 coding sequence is TGCAGTGCAAACCTACTAGCGGGGGGACCCTACGAGCAGTACTTC. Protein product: CSANLLAGGPYEQYF.

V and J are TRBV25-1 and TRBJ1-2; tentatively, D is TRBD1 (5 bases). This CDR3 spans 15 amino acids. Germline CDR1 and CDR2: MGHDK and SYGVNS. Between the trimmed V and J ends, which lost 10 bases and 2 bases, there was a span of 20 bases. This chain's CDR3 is CAKGSVPGVNYGYTF. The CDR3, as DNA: TGTGCCAAGGGGTCAGTACCCGGCGTGAACTATGGCTACACCTTC.

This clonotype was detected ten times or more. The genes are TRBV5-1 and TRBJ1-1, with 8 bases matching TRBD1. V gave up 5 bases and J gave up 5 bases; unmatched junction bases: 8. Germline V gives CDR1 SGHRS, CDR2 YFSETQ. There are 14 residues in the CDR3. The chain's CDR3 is CASSLTGDKTEAFF. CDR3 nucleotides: TGCGCCAGCAGTTTGACAGGGGATAAAACTGAAGCTTTCTTT.

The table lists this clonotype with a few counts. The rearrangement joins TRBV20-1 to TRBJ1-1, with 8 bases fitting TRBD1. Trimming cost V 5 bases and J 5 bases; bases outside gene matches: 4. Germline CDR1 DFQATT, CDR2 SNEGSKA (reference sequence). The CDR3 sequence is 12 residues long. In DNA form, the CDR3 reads TGCAGTGCTCGACAGGGGCAAACTGAAGCTTTCTTT. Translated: CSARQGQTEAFF.